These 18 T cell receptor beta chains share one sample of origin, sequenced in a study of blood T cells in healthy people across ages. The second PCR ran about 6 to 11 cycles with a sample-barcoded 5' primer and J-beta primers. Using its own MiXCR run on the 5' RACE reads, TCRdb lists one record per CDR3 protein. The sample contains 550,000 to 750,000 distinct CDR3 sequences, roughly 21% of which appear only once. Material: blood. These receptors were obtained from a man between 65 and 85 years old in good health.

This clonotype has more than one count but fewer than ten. The CDR3 sequence is CASSSQTGTYEQYF. CDR3 nucleotide sequence: TGTGCCAGCAGTTCCCAAACCGGGACCTACGAGCAGTACTTC. J is TRBJ2-7 and V is TRBV27, with D possibly being TRBD2 (5 bases). V lost 4 bases to trimming and J lost 2 bases, with 12 bases between them. The CDR3 runs to 14 residues. CDR1 MNHEY and CDR2 SMNVEV come from the germline V gene (reference sequence).

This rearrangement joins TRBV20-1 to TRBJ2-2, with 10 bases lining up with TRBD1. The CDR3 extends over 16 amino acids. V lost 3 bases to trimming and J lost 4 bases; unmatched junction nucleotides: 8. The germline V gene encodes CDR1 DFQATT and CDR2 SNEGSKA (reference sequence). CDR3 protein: CSARVAGQGVTGELFF. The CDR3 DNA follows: TGCAGTGCTAGGGTCGCTGGACAGGGGGTCACCGGGGAGCTGTTTTTT.

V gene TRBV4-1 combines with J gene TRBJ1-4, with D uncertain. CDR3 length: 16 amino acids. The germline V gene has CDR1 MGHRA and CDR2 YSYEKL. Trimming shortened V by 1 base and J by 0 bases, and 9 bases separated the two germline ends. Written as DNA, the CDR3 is TGCGCCAGCAGCCAAGTATGGATGTCAACTAATGAAAAACTGTTTTTT. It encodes CASSQVWMSTNEKLFF.

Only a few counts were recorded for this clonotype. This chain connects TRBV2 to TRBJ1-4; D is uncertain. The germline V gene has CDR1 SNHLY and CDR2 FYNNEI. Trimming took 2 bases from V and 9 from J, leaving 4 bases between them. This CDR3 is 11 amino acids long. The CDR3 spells CASSELKKLFF. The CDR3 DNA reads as TGTGCCAGCAGTGAACTGAAAAAACTGTTTTTT.

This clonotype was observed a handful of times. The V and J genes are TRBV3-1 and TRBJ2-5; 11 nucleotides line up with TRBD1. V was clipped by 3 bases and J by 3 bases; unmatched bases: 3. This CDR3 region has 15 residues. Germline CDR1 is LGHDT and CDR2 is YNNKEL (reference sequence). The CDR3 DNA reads TGTGCCAGCAGCCATTGGGACAGGGGGGAAGAGACCCAGTACTTC. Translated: CASSHWDRGEETQYF.

CDR3 nucleotide sequence: TGTGCCATCAGTGAGACAGACAATCAGCCCCAGCATTTT. It codes for CAISETDNQPQHF. The rearrangement joins TRBV10-3 to TRBJ1-5; D gene ambiguous. Germline lookup yields CDR1 ENHRY and CDR2 SYGVKD. This CDR3 is 13 amino acids long. The V gene lost 2 bases and the J gene lost 3 bases, with 5 bases spanning the gap.

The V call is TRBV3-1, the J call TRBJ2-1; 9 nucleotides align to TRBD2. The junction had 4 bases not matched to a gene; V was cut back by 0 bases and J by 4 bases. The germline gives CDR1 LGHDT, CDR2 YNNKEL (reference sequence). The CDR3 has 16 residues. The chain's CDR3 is CASSQDASGTYNEQFF. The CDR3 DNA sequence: TGTGCCAGCAGCCAAGACGCTAGCGGGACTTACAATGAGCAGTTCTTC.

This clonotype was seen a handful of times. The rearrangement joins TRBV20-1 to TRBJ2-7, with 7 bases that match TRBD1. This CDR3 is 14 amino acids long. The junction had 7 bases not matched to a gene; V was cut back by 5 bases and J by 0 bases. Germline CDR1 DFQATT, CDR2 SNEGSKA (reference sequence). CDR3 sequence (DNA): TGCAGTGCTTATAAGCCAGGGGGCTCCTACGAGCAGTACTTC. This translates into CSAYKPGGSYEQYF.

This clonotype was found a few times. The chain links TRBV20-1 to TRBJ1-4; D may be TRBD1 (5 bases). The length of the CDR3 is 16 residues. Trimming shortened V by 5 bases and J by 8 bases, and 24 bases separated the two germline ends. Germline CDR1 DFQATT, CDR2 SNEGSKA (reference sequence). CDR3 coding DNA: TGCAGTGCTGATAGTCCGGCGGCCCTCAAGGGGGAAAAACTGTTTTTT. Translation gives CSADSPAALKGEKLFF.

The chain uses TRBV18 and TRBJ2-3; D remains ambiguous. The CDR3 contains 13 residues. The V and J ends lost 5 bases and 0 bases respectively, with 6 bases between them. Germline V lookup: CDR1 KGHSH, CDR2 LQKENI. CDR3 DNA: TGTGCCAGCTCAGAGTACAGCACAGATACGCAGTATTTT. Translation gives CASSEYSTDTQYF. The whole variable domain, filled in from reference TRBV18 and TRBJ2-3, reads NAGVMQNPRHLVRRRGQEARLRCSPMKGHSHVYWYRQLPEEGLKFMVYLQKENIIDESGMPKERFSAEFPKEGPSILRIQQVVRGDSAAYFCASSEYSTDTQYFGPGTRLTVL.

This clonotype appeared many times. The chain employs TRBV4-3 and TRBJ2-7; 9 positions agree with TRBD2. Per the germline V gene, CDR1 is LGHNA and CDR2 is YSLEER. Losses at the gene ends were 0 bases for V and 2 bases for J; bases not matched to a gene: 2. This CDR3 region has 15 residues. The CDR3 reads CASSQEPSGTYEQYF. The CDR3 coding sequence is TGCGCCAGCAGCCAAGAGCCTAGCGGGACCTACGAGCAGTACTTC.

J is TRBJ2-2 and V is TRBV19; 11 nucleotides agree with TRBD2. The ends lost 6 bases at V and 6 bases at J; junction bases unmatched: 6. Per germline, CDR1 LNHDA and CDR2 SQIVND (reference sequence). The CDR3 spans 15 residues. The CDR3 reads CASSPTSGSAGELFF. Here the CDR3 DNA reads TGTGCCAGTAGCCCTACTAGCGGGAGTGCCGGGGAGCTGTTTTTT. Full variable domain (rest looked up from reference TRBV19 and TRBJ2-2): DGGITQSPKYLFRKEGQNVTLSCEQNLNHDAMYWYRQDPGQGLRLIYYSQIVNDFQKGDIAEGYSVSREKKESFPLTVTSAQKNPTAFYLCASSPTSGSAGELFFGEGSRLTVL.

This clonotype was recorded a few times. The CDR3 DNA sequence: TGTGCCAGCAGCGTAGGCAATAGCGGGAGGGAAGAGACCCAGTACTTC. Its translation: CASSVGNSGREETQYF. V is TRBV9 and J is TRBJ2-5, with TRBD2 matching 11 bases. Per the germline V gene, CDR1 is SGDLS and CDR2 is YYNGEE. The CDR3 is 16 residues long. The junction had 4 bases not matched to a gene; V was cut back by 0 bases and J by 3 bases.

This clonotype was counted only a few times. The CDR3 spells CASSSGQASSYNEQFF. CDR3 bases: TGCGCCAGCAGCTCGGGACAGGCCAGCTCCTACAATGAGCAGTTCTTC. The chain couples TRBV5-1 to TRBJ2-1; the match to TRBD1 covers 8 bases. This CDR3 comprises 16 residues. The germline V gene has CDR1 SGHRS and CDR2 YFSETQ. The junction had 5 bases not matched to a gene; V was cut back by 3 bases and J by 0 bases.

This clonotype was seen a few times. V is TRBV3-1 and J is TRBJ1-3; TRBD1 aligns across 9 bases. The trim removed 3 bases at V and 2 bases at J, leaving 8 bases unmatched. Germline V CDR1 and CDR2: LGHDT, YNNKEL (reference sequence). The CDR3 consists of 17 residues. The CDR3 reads CASSQDVWTGAGNTIYF. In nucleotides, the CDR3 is TGTGCCAGCAGCCAGGACGTCTGGACAGGGGCTGGAAACACCATATATTTT.

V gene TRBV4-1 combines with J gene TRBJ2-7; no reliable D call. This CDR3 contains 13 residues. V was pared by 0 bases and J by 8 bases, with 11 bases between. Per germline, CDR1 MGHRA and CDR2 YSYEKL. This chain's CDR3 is CASSQDLKGKQYF. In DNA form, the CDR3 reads TGCGCCAGCAGCCAAGATTTGAAAGGGAAGCAGTACTTC.

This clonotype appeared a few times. CDR3 coding DNA: TGTGCCTCCGGGGGGGCAGGGCATACAGATACGCAGTATTTT. Its protein product is CASGGAGHTDTQYF. V gene TRBV28 combines with J gene TRBJ2-3; 8 bases are shared with TRBD2. CDR1 and CDR2 (germline): MDHEN, SYDVKM. This CDR3 contains 14 residues. V was pared by 11 bases and J by 3 bases, with 10 bases of the junction left unmatched.

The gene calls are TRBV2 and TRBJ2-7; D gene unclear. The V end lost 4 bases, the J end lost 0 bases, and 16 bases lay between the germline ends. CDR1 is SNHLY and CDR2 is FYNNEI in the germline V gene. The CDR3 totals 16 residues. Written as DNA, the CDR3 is TGTGCCAGCAGTGCAGACCGGACGGGCAACTCCTACGAGCAGTACTTC. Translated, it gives CASSADRTGNSYEQYF.